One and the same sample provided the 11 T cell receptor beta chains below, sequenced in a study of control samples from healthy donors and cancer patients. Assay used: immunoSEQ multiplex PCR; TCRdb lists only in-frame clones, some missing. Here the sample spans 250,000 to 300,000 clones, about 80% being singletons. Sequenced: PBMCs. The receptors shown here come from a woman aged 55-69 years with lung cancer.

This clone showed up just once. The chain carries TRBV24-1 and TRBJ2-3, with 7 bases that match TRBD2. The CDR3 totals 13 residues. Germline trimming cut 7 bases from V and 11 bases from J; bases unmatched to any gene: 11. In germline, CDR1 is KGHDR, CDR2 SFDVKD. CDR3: CATRVSREGMQYF. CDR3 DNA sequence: TGTGCCACCAGGGTATCGAGGGAGGGCATGCAGTATTTT.

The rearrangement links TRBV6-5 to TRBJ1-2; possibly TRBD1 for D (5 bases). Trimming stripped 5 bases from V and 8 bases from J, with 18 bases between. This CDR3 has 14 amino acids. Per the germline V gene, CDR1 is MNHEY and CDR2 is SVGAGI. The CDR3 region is CASSRPLGGDGYTF. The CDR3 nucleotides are TGTGCCAGCAGTCGCCCCCTGGGGGGGGACGGCTACACCTTC.

The CDR3 spells CASSPRDSRGAYNEQFF. CDR3 DNA sequence: TGTGCCAGCAGCCCCCGGGACTCCCGAGGCGCCTACAATGAGCAGTTCTTC. The chain couples TRBV6-2 or TRBV6-3 to TRBJ2-1, with D possibly being TRBD2 (6 bases). CDR1 is MNHEY, CDR2 SVGEGT, per germline. Trimming took off 6 bases at V and 2 bases at J, with 20 bases between the two ends. The CDR3 has 17 residues.

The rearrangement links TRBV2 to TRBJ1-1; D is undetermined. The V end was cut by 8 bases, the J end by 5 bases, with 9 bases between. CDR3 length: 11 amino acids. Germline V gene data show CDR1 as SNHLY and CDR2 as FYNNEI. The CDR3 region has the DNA TGTGCCAGCGGGGTCTTTACTGAAGCTTTCTTT. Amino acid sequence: CASGVFTEAFF.

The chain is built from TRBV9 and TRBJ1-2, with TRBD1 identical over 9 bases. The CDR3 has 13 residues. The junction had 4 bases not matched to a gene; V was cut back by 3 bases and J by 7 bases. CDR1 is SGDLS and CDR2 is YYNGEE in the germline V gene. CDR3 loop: CASSAGDRAGYTF. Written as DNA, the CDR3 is TGTGCCAGCAGCGCCGGGGACAGGGCTGGCTACACCTTC.

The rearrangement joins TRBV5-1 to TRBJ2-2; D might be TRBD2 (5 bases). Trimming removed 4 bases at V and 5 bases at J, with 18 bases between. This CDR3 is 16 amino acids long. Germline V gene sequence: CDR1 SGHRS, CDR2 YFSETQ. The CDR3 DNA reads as TGCGCCAGCAGCCGGGATCTAAGAGATCTGACCGGGGAGCTGTTTTTT. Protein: CASSRDLRDLTGELFF.

CDR3 bases: TGCAGTGCTAGTGACCTCACTGAAGCTTTCTTT. It translates to CSASDLTEAFF. The chain is built from TRBV20-1 and TRBJ1-1; D unresolved. Trimming took 3 bases from V and 4 from J, leaving 6 bases between them. The CDR3 is made up of 11 amino acids. Per germline, CDR1 DFQATT and CDR2 SNEGSKA (reference sequence).

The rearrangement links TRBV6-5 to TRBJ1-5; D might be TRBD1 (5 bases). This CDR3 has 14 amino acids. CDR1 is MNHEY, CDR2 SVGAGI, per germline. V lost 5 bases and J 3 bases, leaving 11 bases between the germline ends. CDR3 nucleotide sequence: TGTGCCAGCAGTACCCAGGGTTACAATCAGCCCCAGCATTTT. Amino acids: CASSTQGYNQPQHF.

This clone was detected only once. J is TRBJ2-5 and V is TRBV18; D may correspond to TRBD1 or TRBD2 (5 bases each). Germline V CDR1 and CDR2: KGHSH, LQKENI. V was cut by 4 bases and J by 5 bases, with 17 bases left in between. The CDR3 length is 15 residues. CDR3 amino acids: CASSRDGIHGETQYF. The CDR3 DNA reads TGTGCCAGCTCACGGGACGGAATCCACGGGGAGACCCAGTACTTC.

CDR3 in amino acids: CASSNRVSGTEAFF. The CDR3 DNA sequence: TGTGCCAGTAGCAACAGGGTTTCGGGCACTGAAGCTTTCTTT. The V gene is TRBV19, the J gene TRBJ1-1; D is possibly TRBD1 (6 bases). Germline values: CDR1 LNHDA, CDR2 SQIVND (reference sequence). This CDR3 has 14 amino acids. V gave up 6 bases and J gave up 4 bases, with 15 bases separating them. The full variable domain, rest sourced from reference TRBV19 and TRBJ1-1, is DGGITQSPKYLFRKEGQNVTLSCEQNLNHDAMYWYRQDPGQGLRLIYYSQIVNDFQKGDIAEGYSVSREKKESFPLTVTSAQKNPTAFYLCASSNRVSGTEAFFGQGTRLTVV.

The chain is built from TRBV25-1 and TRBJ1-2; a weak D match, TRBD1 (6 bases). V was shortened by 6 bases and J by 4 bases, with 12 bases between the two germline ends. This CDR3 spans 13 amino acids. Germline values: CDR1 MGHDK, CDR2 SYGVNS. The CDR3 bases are TGTGCCAGCAGCGAGCAACAGGGCTATGGCTACACCTTC. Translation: CASSEQQGYGYTF.